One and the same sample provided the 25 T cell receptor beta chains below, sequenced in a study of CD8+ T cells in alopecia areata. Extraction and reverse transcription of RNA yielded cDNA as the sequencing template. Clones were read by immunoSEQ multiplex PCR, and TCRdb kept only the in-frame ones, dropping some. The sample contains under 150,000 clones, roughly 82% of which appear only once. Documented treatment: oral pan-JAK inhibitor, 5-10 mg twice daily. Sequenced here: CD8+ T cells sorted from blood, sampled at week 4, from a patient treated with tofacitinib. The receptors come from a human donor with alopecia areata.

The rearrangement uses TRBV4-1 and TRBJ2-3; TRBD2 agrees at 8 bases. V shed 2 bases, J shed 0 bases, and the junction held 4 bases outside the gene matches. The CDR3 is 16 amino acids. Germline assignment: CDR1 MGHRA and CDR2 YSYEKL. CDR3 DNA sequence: TGCGCCAGCAGCCAACGTAGCGGGGCTAGCACAGATACGCAGTATTTT. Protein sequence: CASSQRSGASTDTQYF.

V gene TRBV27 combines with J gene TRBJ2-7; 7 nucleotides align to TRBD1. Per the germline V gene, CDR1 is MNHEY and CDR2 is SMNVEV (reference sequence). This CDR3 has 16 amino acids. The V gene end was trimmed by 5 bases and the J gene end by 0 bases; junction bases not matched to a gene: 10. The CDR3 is CASSRRDRSYSYEQYF. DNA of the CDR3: TGTGCCAGCAGTCGCCGGGACAGAAGCTACTCCTACGAGCAGTACTTC.

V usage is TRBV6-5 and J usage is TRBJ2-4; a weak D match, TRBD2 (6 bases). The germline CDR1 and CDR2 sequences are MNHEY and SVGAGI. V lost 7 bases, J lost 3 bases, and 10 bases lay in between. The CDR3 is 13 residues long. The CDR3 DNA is TGTGCCAGCAATCGGGGGTACAAAAACATTCAGTACTTC. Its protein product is CASNRGYKNIQYF.

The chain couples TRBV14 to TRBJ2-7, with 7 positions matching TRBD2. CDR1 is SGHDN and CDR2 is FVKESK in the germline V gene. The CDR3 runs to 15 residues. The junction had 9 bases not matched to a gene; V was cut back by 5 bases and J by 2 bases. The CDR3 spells CASSMVGGSPYEQYF. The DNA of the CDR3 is TGTGCCAGCAGCATGGTCGGGGGGTCCCCCTACGAGCAGTACTTC.

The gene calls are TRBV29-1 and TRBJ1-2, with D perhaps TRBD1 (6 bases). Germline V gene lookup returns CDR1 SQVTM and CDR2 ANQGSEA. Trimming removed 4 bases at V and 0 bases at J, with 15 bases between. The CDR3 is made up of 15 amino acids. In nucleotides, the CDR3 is TGCAGCGTTGTCGGGCAGGGGAGCCCTAACTATGGCTACACCTTC. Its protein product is CSVVGQGSPNYGYTF.

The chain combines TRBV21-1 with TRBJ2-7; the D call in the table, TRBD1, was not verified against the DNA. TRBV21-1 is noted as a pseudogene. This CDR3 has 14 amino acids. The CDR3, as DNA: TGTGCCAGCAGCCCTCGAGACAAGGTTTACGAGCAGTACTTC. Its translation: CASSPRDKVYEQYF.

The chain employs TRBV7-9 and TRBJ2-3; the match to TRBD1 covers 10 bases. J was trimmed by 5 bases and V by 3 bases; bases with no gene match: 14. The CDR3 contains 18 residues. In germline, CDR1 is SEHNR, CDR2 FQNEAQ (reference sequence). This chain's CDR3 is CASSFSPSGTGDIDTQYF. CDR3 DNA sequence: TGTGCCAGCAGCTTTAGCCCTTCCGGGACAGGGGATATAGATACGCAGTATTTT. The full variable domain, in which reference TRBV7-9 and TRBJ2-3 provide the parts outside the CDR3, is DTGVSQNPRHKITKRGQNVTFRCDPISEHNRLYWYRQTLGQGPEFLTYFQNEAQLEKSRLLSDRFSAERPKGSFSTLEIQRTEQGDSAMYLCASSFSPSGTGDIDTQYFGPGTRLTVL.

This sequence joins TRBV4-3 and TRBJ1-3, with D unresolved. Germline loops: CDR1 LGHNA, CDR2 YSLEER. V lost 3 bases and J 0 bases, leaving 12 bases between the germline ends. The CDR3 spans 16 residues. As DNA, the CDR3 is TGCGCCAGCAGCCAGCGAACCCGGGGCTCTGGAAACACCATATATTTT. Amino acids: CASSQRTRGSGNTIYF.

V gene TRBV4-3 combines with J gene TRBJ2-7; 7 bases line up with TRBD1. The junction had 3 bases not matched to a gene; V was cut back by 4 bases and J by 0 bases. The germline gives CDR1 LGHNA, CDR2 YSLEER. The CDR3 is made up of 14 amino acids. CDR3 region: CASSPGDSSYEQYF. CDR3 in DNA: TGCGCCAGCAGCCCCGGGGACAGCTCCTACGAGCAGTACTTC.

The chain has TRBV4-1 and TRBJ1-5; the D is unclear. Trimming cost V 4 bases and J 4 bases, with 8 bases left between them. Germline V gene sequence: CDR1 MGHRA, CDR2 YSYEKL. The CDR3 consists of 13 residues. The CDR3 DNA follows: TGCGCCAGCAGCCGGACGTGGAATCAGCCCCAGCATTTT. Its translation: CASSRTWNQPQHF.

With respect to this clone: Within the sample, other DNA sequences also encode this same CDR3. CDR3 DNA: TGTGCCAGCAGCCCCTGGGACAGGTCCTACGAGCAGTACTTC. Protein product: CASSPWDRSYEQYF. The chain carries TRBV7-9 and TRBJ2-7; 8 bases agree with TRBD1. The CDR3 totals 14 residues. The V gene end was trimmed by 5 bases and the J gene end by 1 base; junction bases not matched to a gene: 4. CDR1 is SEHNR, CDR2 FQNEAQ, per germline (reference sequence).

In nucleotides, the CDR3 is TGTGCCAGTAGTATCCTAGCGGGGGGGAACAATGAGCAGTTCTTC. Its protein is CASSILAGGNNEQFF. The rearrangement uses TRBV19 and TRBJ2-1, with 12 bases aligning to TRBD2. Trimming removed 3 bases from V and 5 bases from J; junction bases left unmatched: 2. The CDR3 extends over 15 amino acids. Germline lookup yields CDR1 LNHDA and CDR2 SQIVND (reference sequence).

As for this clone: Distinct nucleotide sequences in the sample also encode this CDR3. Here the CDR3 reads CASSLGWDSYNEQFF. CDR3 DNA: TGCGCCAGCAGCTTGGGCTGGGACTCCTACAATGAGCAGTTCTTC. The chain joins TRBV5-1 to TRBJ2-1; D is unclear. V was pared by 0 bases and J by 0 bases, with 7 bases between. Germline CDR1 and CDR2: SGHRS and YFSETQ. The CDR3 extends over 15 amino acids.

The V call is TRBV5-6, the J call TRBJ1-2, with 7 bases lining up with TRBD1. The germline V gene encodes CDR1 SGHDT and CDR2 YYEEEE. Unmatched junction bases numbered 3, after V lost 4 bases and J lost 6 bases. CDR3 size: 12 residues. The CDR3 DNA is TGTGCCAGCAGCCTGGGACAGAATGGCTACACCTTC. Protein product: CASSLGQNGYTF.

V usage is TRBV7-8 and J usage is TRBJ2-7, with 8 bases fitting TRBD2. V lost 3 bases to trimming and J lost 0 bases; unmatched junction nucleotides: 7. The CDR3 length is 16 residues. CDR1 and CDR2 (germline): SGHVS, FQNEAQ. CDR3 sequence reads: CASSLSYGGASYEQYF. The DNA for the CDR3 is TGTGCCAGCAGCTTGTCATACGGGGGGGCCTCCTACGAGCAGTACTTC.

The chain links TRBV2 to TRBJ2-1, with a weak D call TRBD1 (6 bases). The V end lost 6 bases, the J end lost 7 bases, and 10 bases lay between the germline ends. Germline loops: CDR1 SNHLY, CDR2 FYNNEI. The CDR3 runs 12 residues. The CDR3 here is CASRSTGNEQFF. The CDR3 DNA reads TGTGCCAGCAGAAGCACAGGGAATGAGCAGTTCTTC.

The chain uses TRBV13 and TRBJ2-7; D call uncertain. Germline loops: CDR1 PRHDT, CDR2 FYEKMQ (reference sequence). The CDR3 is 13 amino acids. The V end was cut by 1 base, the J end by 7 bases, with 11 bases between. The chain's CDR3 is CASSLDGVEEQYF. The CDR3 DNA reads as TGTGCCAGCAGCTTAGATGGGGTGGAAGAGCAGTACTTC.

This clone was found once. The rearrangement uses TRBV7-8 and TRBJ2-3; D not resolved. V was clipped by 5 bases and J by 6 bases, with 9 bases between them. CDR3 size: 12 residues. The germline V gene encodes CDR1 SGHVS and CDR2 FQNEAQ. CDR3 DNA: TGTGCCAGCAGCCCTGCTATGGATACGCAGTATTTT. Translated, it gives CASSPAMDTQYF. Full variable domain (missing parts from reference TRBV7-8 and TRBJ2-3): GAGVSQSPRYKVAKRGQDVALRCDPISGHVSLFWYQQALGQGPEFLTYFQNEAQLDKSGLPSDRFFAERPEGSVSTLKIQRTQQEDSAVYLCASSPAMDTQYFGPGTRLTVL.

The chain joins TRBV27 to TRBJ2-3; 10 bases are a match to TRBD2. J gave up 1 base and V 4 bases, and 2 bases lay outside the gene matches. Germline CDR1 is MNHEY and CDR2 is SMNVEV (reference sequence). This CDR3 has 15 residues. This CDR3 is CASSSTSGGTDTQYF. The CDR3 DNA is TGTGCCAGCAGTTCAACTAGCGGGGGCACAGATACGCAGTATTTT.

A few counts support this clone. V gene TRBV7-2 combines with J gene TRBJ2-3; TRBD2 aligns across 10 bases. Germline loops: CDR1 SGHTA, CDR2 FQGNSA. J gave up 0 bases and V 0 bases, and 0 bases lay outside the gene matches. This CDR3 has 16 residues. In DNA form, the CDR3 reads TGTGCCAGCAGCTTAGCACTAGCGGGGAGCACAGATACGCAGTATTTT. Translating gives CASSLALAGSTDTQYF.

The CDR3 DNA reads as TGTGCCAGCAGCTCGACAGGGGGCTCCTACGAGCAGTACTTC. Translating it yields CASSSTGGSYEQYF. V and J are TRBV11-1 and TRBJ2-7; 9 positions agree with TRBD1. CDR1 is SGHAT, CDR2 FQDESV, per germline (reference sequence). The CDR3 covers 14 residues. Trimming took 4 bases from V and 0 from J; bases not matched to a gene: 1.

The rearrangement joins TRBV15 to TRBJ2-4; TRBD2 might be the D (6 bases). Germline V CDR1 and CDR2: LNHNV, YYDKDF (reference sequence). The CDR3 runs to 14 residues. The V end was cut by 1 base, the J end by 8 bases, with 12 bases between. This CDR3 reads CATSRVRLGDIQYF. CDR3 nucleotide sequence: TGTGCCACCAGCAGAGTTAGACTAGGAGACATTCAGTACTTC.

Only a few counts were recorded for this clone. CDR3 amino acids: CASSLQGTWELFF. CDR3 DNA sequence: TGTGCCAGCAGCCTTCAGGGAACCTGGGAGCTGTTTTTT. V is TRBV14 and J is TRBJ2-2; possible D gene TRBD1, 5 bases. V was shortened by 4 bases and J by 9 bases, with 12 bases between the two germline ends. The CDR3 extends over 13 amino acids. Germline-derived CDR1 and CDR2 are SGHDN and FVKESK.

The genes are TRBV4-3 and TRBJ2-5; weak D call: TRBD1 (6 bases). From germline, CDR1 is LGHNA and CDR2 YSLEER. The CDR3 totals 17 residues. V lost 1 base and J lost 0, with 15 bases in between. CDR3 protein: CASSQVRQEPYQETQYF. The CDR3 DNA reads TGCGCCAGCAGCCAAGTGAGACAGGAGCCGTACCAAGAGACCCAGTACTTC.

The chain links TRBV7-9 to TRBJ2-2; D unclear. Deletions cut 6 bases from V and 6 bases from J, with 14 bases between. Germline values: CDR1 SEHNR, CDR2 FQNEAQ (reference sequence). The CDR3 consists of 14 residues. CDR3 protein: CASRERASPGELFF. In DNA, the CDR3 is TGTGCCAGCAGGGAAAGGGCCTCGCCCGGGGAGCTGTTTTTT.